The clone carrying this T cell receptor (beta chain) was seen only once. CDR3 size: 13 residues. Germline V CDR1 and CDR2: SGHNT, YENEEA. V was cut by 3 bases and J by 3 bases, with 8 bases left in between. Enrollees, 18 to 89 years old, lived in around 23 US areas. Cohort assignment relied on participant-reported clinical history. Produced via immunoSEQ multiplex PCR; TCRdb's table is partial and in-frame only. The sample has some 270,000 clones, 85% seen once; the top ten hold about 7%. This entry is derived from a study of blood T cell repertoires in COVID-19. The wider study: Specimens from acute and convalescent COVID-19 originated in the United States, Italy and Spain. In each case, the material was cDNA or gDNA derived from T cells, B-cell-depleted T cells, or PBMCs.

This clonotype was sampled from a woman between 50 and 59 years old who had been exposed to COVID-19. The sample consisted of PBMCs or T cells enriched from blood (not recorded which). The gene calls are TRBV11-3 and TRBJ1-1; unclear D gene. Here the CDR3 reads CASSFSGYTEAFF. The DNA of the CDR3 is TGTGCCAGCAGCTTCTCAGGATACACTGAAGCTTTCTTT.